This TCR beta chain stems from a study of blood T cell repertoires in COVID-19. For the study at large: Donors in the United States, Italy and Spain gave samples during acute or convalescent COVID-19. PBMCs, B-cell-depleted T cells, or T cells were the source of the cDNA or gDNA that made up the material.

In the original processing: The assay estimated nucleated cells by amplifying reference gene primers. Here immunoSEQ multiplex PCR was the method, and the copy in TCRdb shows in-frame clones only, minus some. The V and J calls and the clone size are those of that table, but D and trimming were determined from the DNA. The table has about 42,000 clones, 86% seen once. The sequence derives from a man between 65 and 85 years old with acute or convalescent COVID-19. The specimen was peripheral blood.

CDR3 amino acids: CASTDRRGPLHF. CDR3 DNA sequence: TGTGCCAGCACGGATCGCAGGGGGCCCCTCCACTTT. V is TRBV6-6 and J is TRBJ1-6; the match to TRBD1 covers 7 bases. The CDR3 is made up of 12 amino acids. Germline loops: CDR1 MNHNY, CDR2 SVGAGI (reference sequence). Trimming took 7 bases from V and 13 from J; bases not matched to a gene: 7.